Listed below are T cell receptor beta chains from one sample, sequenced in a study of T cell responses to AZD1222 COVID-19 vaccine. The repertoire was sequenced with immunoSEQ multiplex PCR; TCRdb's copy has only in-frame clones and lacks some. The top ten clones hold around 2.8% of a sample with some 140,000 clones, 91% of them seen once. Source: peripheral blood, taken on day 0 of AZD1222 vaccination. The receptors originated from an adult in good health. CDR3s include the opening cysteine and the closing phenylalanine or tryptophan. The order of the fields is J gene, V gene, D gene, clone size, CDR3 DNA, CDR3 protein. The D gene is left open where the match is weak. The size field is filled for only some rows; it gives once, few, many or a size class.

>TRBJ1-5|TRBV11-2|.|few
TGTGCCAGCAGCTTGGGTCAGCCCAATCAGCCCCAGCATTTT
CASSLGQPNQPQHF
>TRBJ1-6|TRBV7-3|.|.
TGTGCCAGCAGCGCCGGGGGGGGGCGCGCACCCCTCCACTTT
CASSAGGGRAPLHF
>TRBJ1-3|TRBV4-3|.|.
TGCGCCAGCAGCCAAGTGGTTGCCCCTGGAAACACTATATATTTT
CASSQVVAPGNTIYF
>TRBJ1-2|TRBV18|TRBD1|.
TGTGCCAGCTCATTTGACAGGGTTCCAGGCTACACCTTC
CASSFDRVPGYTF
>TRBJ1-5|TRBV7-2|.|few
TGTGCCAGCAGCCAGGCCTCCTCCTTGAATCAGCCCCAGCATTTT
CASSQASSLNQPQHF
>TRBJ1-1|TRBV19|TRBD1|.
TGTGCCAGTAGTACTATAGACAGGGTGAACACTGAAGCTTTCTTT
CASSTIDRVNTEAFF
>TRBJ2-3|TRBV12-3/TRBV12-4|.|.
TGTGCCAGCACCACGTCTATGGATACGCAGTATTTT
CASTTSMDTQYF
>TRBJ2-6|TRBV15|.|.
TGTGCCACCGGTGAAAACTCTGGGGCCAACGTCCTGACTTTC
CATGENSGANVLTF
>TRBJ1-5|TRBV25-1|.|.
TGTGCCAGCAGCCAAACAGGGACGGGCAATCAGCCCCAGCATTTT
CASSQTGTGNQPQHF
>TRBJ2-7|TRBV28|TRBD1|once
TGTGCCAGCTTCACCCGGGACAGGGCCTACGAGCAGTACTTC
CASFTRDRAYEQYF
>TRBJ1-5|TRBV30|.|.
TGTGCCTGGAGTGTACAAAGGGGCAACAATCAGCCCCAGCATTTT
CAWSVQRGNNQPQHF
>TRBJ2-1|TRBV10-1|.|.
TGCGCCAGCACCCCCGACTGGGCTGCTTACAATGAGCAGTTCTTC
CASTPDWAAYNEQFF
>TRBJ1-2|TRBV5-5|.|.
TGTGCCAGCAGCTTGGGGGGCAGGGAACGGTATGGCTACACCTTC
CASSLGGRERYGYTF
>TRBJ2-5|TRBV28|TRBD1|.
TGTGCCAGCAGTTACCCGGGACAGGGGTCAGAGACCCAGTACTTC
CASSYPGQGSETQYF
>TRBJ2-2|TRBV28|.|.
TGTGCCAGCACCTCAGGGACTCTTGTCACCGGGGAGCTGTTTTTT
CASTSGTLVTGELFF
>TRBJ1-1|TRBV21-1|.|.
TGTGCCAGCAATCAGGTGGTTACTGAAGCTTTCTTT
CASNQVVTEAFF
>TRBJ1-6|TRBV5-1|.|.
TGCGCCAGCAGGGACCGTGAGGGGCTCAATTCACCCCTCCACTTT
CASRDREGLNSPLHF
>TRBJ2-1|TRBV5-1|TRBD2|.
TGCGCCAGCAACACTGGGACTAGCGGAAACAATGAGCAGTTCTTC
CASNTGTSGNNEQFF
>TRBJ2-4|TRBV11-3|.|.
TGTGCCAGCAAGGCCGGGAACCAAAACATTCAGTACTTC
CASKAGNQNIQYF
>TRBJ1-4|TRBV4-1|TRBD1|few
TGCGCCAGCAGCCAGGACAGGTGGAGGAATGAAAAACTGTTTTTT
CASSQDRWRNEKLFF
>TRBJ1-5|TRBV4-1|.|.
TGCGCCAGCAGCCACCCACAGGGTACGGGCAATCAGCCCCAGCATTTT
CASSHPQGTGNQPQHF
>TRBJ1-1|TRBV28|.|.
TGTGCCACCCGGGCCCAAAACACTGAAGCTTTCTTT
CATRAQNTEAFF
>TRBJ1-1|TRBV9|TRBD1|.
TGTGCCAGCAGCATTCACAGGGGGCGGCACACTGAAGCTTTCTTT
CASSIHRGRHTEAFF
>TRBJ1-5|TRBV28|TRBD1|.
TGTGCCAGCAGGGCAGATCCGGGACAGGGGCACGGCAATCAGCCCCAGCATTTT
CASRADPGQGHGNQPQHF
>TRBJ1-5|TRBV7-9|.|.
TGTGCCAGCAGCTTAGGAGGGGGAGGCAATCAGCCCCAGCATTTT
CASSLGGGGNQPQHF
>TRBJ1-4|TRBV6-1|.|.
TGTGCCAGCAGTGAAAGGGGTGGGGCGACCAAACTGTTTTTT
CASSERGGATKLFF
>TRBJ2-5|TRBV6-1|.|.
TGTGCCAGCAGTGAATCAAGGGGCAGGGAGACCCAGTACTTC
CASSESRGRETQYF
>TRBJ2-4|TRBV5-1|TRBD1|.
TGCGCCATCGACCGGGACAGAAAAAACATTCAGTACTTC
CAIDRDRKNIQYF
>TRBJ1-1|TRBV2|.|once
TGTGCCAGCAGTGAAGCGGTGGCCAGGGTGAACACTGAAGCTTTCTTT
CASSEAVARVNTEAFF
>TRBJ2-7|TRBV28|TRBD1|once
TGTGCCAGCAGTATCGGGACAGGAGGGTACGAGCAGTACTTC
CASSIGTGGYEQYF
>TRBJ2-3|TRBV18|TRBD1|.
TGTGCCAGCTCACCACTAATTCGACAGGGGTTGAGCACAGATACGCAGTATTTT
CASSPLIRQGLSTDTQYF
>TRBJ1-5|TRBV5-8|.|.
TGTGCCAGCAGCTTGGATCAGCTCGATCAGCCCCAGCATTTT
CASSLDQLDQPQHF
>TRBJ1-4|TRBV5-5|.|once
TGTGCCAGCTTGGGCGGGAACGAAAAACTGTTTTTT
CASLGGNEKLFF
>TRBJ1-1|TRBV13|.|once
TGTGCCAGCAGCTTAGGTACGGGTTCCCCTGAAGCTTTCTTT
CASSLGTGSPEAFF
>TRBJ2-3|TRBV5-5|TRBD2|.
TGTGCCAGCAGCTTGGCGGGACTAGCGGATGGGGATACGCAGTATTTT
CASSLAGLADGDTQYF
>TRBJ2-4|TRBV30|.|.
TGTGCCTGGAGTGTCCCCCGCGGGGTCAAAAACATTCAGTACTTC
CAWSVPRGVKNIQYF
>TRBJ2-2|TRBV5-6|.|.
TGTGCCAGCAGCCGGGGTTCCAGGGAGCTGTTTTTT
CASSRGSRELFF
>TRBJ2-6|TRBV7-9|TRBD1|.
TGTGCCAGCAGCTTAGCAAACAGGGGTTTCTCTGGGGCCAACGTCCTGACTTTC
CASSLANRGFSGANVLTF
>TRBJ1-3|TRBV6-2/TRBV6-3|.|.
TGTGCCAGCAGTTACTACGTTGGAAACACCATATATTTT
CASSYYVGNTIYF
>TRBJ2-7|TRBV19|.|.
TGTGCCAGTAGCCTTGGACGGAGCTACGAGCAGTACTTC
CASSLGRSYEQYF
>TRBJ1-6|TRBV6-5|.|.
TGTGCCAGCAGTTACTCGGCGGGACCAAGGGATTCACCCCTCCACTTT
CASSYSAGPRDSPLHF